The entry that follows covers one T cell receptor beta chain sequence. This record comes from a study of control samples from healthy donors and cancer patients. The trim removed 2 bases at V and 3 bases at J, leaving 9 bases unmatched. The CDR3 is 16 amino acids. Germline values: CDR1 LGHDT, CDR2 YNNKEL (reference sequence). Here immunoSEQ multiplex PCR was the method, and the copy in TCRdb shows in-frame clones only, minus some. The table lists tens of thousands of clones, around 92% of them singletons, with 15% to 18% in the top ten. The source is a man aged 25-45 years in good health. This chain uses TRBV3-1 (or the pseudogene TRBV3-2) with TRBJ1-1, with 7 nucleotides matching TRBD1. Sequencing used blood. The CDR3 DNA sequence: TGTGCCAGCAGCCAACCAGGGGGGGCAAAGGACACTGAAGCTTTCTTT. Its translation: CASSQPGGAKDTEAFF.